A few counts support the clone carrying this T cell receptor beta chain. Its cognate antigen is unknown. The CDR3 is 11 residues long. V gave up 0 bases and J gave up 14 bases, with 10 bases separating them. The germline gives CDR1 SGHAT, CDR2 FQNNGV. This specimen belongs to a study of T cells after yellow fever vaccination. Study background: The SMART-Seq v4 Ultra Low Input method served to prepare the low-cell-number fractions.

The study made its TCR cDNA through 5'RACE template switching. That step introduced a universal primer site along with UMIs. TCRdb reanalysed the 5' RACE reads using MiXCR and keeps one entry per CDR3 protein. The profile covers about 320,000 distinct CDR3 sequences, with around a tenth appearing a single time and around 3.2% taken by the ten largest. Broader study findings: Although the secondary response was weaker, it peaked faster, at day 5 versus 15. After the booster, about 95% of CD4 and 88% of CD8 primary-response clones were re-detected.

This sequence originates from a man between 18 and 29 years old who received the YFV17D yellow fever vaccine. The V gene is TRBV11-2, the J gene TRBJ2-5; D remains ambiguous. The material was CD4+ T cells sorted from PBMCs, obtained 45 days after the yellow fever booster vaccination. The CDR3 reads CASSLDRRLYF. The CDR3 DNA sequence: TGTGCCAGCAGCTTAGATCGAAGGCTCTACTTC.